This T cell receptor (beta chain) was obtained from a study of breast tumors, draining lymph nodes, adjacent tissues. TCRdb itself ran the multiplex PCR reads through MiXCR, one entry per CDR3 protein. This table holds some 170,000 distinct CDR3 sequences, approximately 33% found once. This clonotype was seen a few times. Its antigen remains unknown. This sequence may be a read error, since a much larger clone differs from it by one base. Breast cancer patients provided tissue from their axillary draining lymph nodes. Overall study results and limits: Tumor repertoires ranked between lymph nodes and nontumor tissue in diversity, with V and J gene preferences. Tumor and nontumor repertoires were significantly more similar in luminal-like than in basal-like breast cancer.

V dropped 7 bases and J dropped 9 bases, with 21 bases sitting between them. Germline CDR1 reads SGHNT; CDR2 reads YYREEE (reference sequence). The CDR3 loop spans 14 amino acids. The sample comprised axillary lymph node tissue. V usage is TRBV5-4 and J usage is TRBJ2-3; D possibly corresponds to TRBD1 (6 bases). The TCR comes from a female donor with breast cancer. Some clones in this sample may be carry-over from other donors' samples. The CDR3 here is CASGEVRTQGTQYF. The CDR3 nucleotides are TGTGCCAGCGGCGAGGTTCGGACTCAGGGGACGCAGTATTTT.